Presented here are 18 T cell receptor beta chains from one specimen sequenced in a study of CD8+ T cells in alopecia areata. In each case, RNA was isolated and then reverse transcribed into cDNA as the sequencing template. The repertoire was sequenced with immunoSEQ multiplex PCR; TCRdb's copy has only in-frame clones and lacks some. The sample carries about 180,000 clones, roughly 53% recorded once. Treatment defined: oral pan-JAK inhibitor, 5-10 mg twice daily. Material: CD8+ T cells sorted from blood, obtained at week 24, from a patient treated with tofacitinib. These receptors all stem from a human donor with alopecia areata.

DNA of the CDR3: TGTGCCAGCAGCTTGGGACAGGGCGAGCAGTACTTC. Amino acids: CASSLGQGEQYF. J is TRBJ2-7 and V is TRBV5-6; 7 nucleotides line up with TRBD1. The V segment lost 0 bases and the J segment 6 bases; nucleotides outside the gene matches: 0. The CDR3 has 12 residues. Germline assignment: CDR1 SGHDT and CDR2 YYEEEE.

The J gene is TRBJ2-1, the V gene TRBV30; D remains ambiguous. The V end was cut by 2 bases, the J end by 5 bases, with 7 bases between. The CDR3 length is 12 residues. Germline CDR1 reads GTSNPN; CDR2 reads SVGIG (reference sequence). In DNA, the CDR3 is TGTGCCTGGAGTCGCGACAACAATGAGCAGTTCTTC. This translates into CAWSRDNNEQFF.

CDR3 amino acids: CASSQDPRGNQPQHF. The CDR3 region has the DNA TGCGCCAGCAGCCAAGATCCCAGGGGGAATCAGCCCCAGCATTTT. The chain uses TRBV4-1 and TRBJ1-5; 7 nucleotides agree with TRBD1. The germline V gene encodes CDR1 MGHRA and CDR2 YSYEKL. This CDR3 has 15 residues. J gave up 4 bases and V 0 bases, and 3 bases lay outside the gene matches.

V and J are TRBV30 and TRBJ1-1; D uncertain. The germline V gene has CDR1 GTSNPN and CDR2 SVGIG (reference sequence). V was clipped by 2 bases and J by 1 base, with 8 bases between them. The CDR3 consists of 13 residues. CDR3: CAWSTTENTEAFF. In DNA, the CDR3 is TGTGCCTGGAGTACCACAGAGAACACTGAAGCTTTCTTT.

This clone was picked up a small number of times. V and J are TRBV12-5 and TRBJ2-6; TRBD2 is a possible D gene (5 bases). Germline assignment: CDR1 LGHNT and CDR2 FRNRAP. The V and J ends lost 9 bases and 0 bases respectively, with 9 bases between them. The CDR3 covers 14 residues. The CDR3 region is CASRGNSGANVLTF. The CDR3 DNA is TGTGCTAGCCGAGGGAACTCTGGGGCCAACGTCCTGACTTTC. The entire variable domain, with the rest obtained from reference TRBV12-5 and TRBJ2-6, is as follows: DARVTQTPRHKVTEMGQEVTMRCQPILGHNTVFWYRQTMMQGLELLAYFRNRAPLDDSGMPKDRFSAEMPDATLATLKIQPSEPRDSAVYFCASRGNSGANVLTFGAGSRLTVL.

The sample holds a few counts of this clone. The rearrangement links TRBV29-1 to TRBJ1-4; 8 bases map to TRBD1. With 7 bases clipped from V and 2 bases from J, the junction kept 3 bases outside the gene matches. Germline V CDR1 and CDR2: SQVTM, ANQGSEA. This CDR3 is built from 13 residues. As DNA, the CDR3 is TGCAGCGCCGGACAGGGTACTAATGAAAAACTGTTTTTT. It codes for CSAGQGTNEKLFF.

This chain links TRBV7-9 with TRBJ2-7, with TRBD1 matching 7 bases. V lost 3 bases and J lost 6; bases outside the gene matches: 11. The CDR3 is 15 amino acids. The V gene's germline CDR1 is SEHNR and CDR2 FQNEAQ (reference sequence). The CDR3 DNA follows: TGTGCCAGCAGCTTCCCGGACAGGTTAACAGGCGAGCAGTACTTC. Its translation: CASSFPDRLTGEQYF.

This clone has a handful of counts. The CDR3 region is CASSLTGIYEQYF. In DNA, the CDR3 is TGTGCCAGCAGTTTGACAGGGATCTACGAGCAGTACTTC. The chain couples TRBV27 to TRBJ2-7, with TRBD1 matching over 7 bases. The V gene end was trimmed by 3 bases and the J gene end by 3 bases; junction bases not matched to a gene: 2. The CDR3 sequence is 13 residues long. Germline loops: CDR1 MNHEY, CDR2 SMNVEV (reference sequence).

This clone was detected a few times. The CDR3 protein is CASSEAWDPENIQYF. DNA for the CDR3: TGTGCCAGCAGTGAAGCTTGGGACCCTGAAAACATTCAGTACTTC. The chain combines TRBV2 with TRBJ2-4; the D gene could be TRBD1 or TRBD2 (5 bases each). This CDR3 spans 15 amino acids. CDR1 is SNHLY and CDR2 is FYNNEI in the germline V gene. V lost 0 bases and J lost 5, with 11 bases in between.

This clone was seen a few times. The CDR3 coding sequence is TGTGCCAGCAGCCACGCAGGCGGCTATGGCTACACCTTC. As protein: CASSHAGGYGYTF. This chain connects TRBV14 to TRBJ1-2; unclear D gene. The CDR3 is 13 residues long. V lost 3 bases to trimming and J lost 4 bases, with 9 bases between them. Germline V gene sequence: CDR1 SGHDN, CDR2 FVKESK.

V is TRBV2 and J is TRBJ1-1; D is undetermined. This CDR3 contains 15 residues. The V end was cut by 0 bases, the J end by 4 bases, with 12 bases between. The germline gives CDR1 SNHLY, CDR2 FYNNEI. Here the CDR3 reads CASSEAVVRVTEAFF. The DNA for the CDR3 is TGTGCCAGCAGTGAAGCAGTGGTTCGGGTCACTGAAGCTTTCTTT.

This clone was recorded a few times. The rearrangement uses TRBV6-6 and TRBJ2-5; weak D call: TRBD2 (5 bases). Trimming removed 7 bases at V and 4 bases at J, with 16 bases between. The CDR3 contains 14 residues. Germline V gene data show CDR1 as MNHNY and CDR2 as SVGAGI (reference sequence). CDR3 sequence reads: CASNQLGSPETQYF. In DNA, the CDR3 is TGTGCCAGCAACCAACTAGGAAGCCCAGAGACCCAGTACTTC.

This chain links TRBV29-1 with TRBJ1-2; 8 bases are shared with TRBD1. There are 15 residues in the CDR3. Germline V gene lookup returns CDR1 SQVTM and CDR2 ANQGSEA. V was pared by 5 bases and J by 4 bases, with 12 bases of the junction left unmatched. The CDR3, as DNA: TGCAGCGTTAAGGACAGGGAACGGGCAAGCTATGGCTACACCTTC. Protein sequence: CSVKDRERASYGYTF.

This chain connects TRBV19 to TRBJ2-1, with D possibly TRBD2 on 6 matching bases. Trimming took 5 bases from V and 13 from J, leaving 12 bases between them. Germline CDR1 is LNHDA and CDR2 is SQIVND (reference sequence). CDR3 length: 11 residues. The chain's CDR3 is CASSEGDLQFF. The CDR3 bases are TGTGCCAGTAGTGAAGGGGACTTACAGTTCTTC.

The chain combines TRBV6-5 with TRBJ2-3; D ambiguous. Deletions cut 0 bases from V and 4 bases from J, with 8 bases between. Germline lookup yields CDR1 MNHEY and CDR2 SVGAGI. CDR3 length: 14 residues. CDR3 amino acids: CASSYSHISDTQYF. The CDR3 DNA reads as TGTGCCAGCAGTTACTCTCACATTTCAGATACGCAGTATTTT.

V usage is TRBV30 and J usage is TRBJ2-3; maybe TRBD2 (6 bases). The CDR3 has 14 amino acids. Germline-derived CDR1 and CDR2 are GTSNPN and SVGIG (reference sequence). The CDR3 DNA reads as TGTGCGTGGCGGGGCGGGCGCTCGACAGATACGCAGTATTTT. It yields the protein CAWRGGRSTDTQYF.

This clone was observed a handful of times. V gene TRBV29-1 combines with J gene TRBJ2-3; 7 nucleotides agree with TRBD1. Germline loops: CDR1 SQVTM, CDR2 ANQGSEA. This CDR3 comprises 12 residues. Germline trimming cut 4 bases from V and 4 bases from J; bases unmatched to any gene: 2. The CDR3 DNA reads as TGCAGCGTTGGTCAGGGGGCAGATACGCAGTATTTT. It is translated as CSVGQGADTQYF.

The V gene is TRBV9, the J gene TRBJ1-1; D is perhaps TRBD1 (6 bases). Germline V gives CDR1 SGDLS, CDR2 YYNGEE. V was clipped by 0 bases and J by 5 bases, with 11 bases between them. The CDR3 extends over 14 amino acids. Here the CDR3 DNA reads TGTGCCAGCAGCGTAGCGACAGGTTCGACTGAAGCTTTCTTT. Translation: CASSVATGSTEAFF.